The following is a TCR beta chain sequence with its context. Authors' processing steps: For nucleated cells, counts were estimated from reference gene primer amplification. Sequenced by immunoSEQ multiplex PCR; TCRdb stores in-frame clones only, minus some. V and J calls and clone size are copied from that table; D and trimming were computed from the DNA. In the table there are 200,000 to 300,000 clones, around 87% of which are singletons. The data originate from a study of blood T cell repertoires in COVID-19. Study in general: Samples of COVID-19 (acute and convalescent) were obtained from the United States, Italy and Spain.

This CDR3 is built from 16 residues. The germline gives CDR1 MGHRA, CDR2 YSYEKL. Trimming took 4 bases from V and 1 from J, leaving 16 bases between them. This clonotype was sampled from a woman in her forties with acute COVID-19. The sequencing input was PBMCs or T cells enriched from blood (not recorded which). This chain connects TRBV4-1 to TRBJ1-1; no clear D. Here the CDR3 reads CASSPPDGRKNTEAFF. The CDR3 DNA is TGCGCCAGCAGCCCCCCGGATGGCAGGAAGAACACTGAAGCTTTCTTT.